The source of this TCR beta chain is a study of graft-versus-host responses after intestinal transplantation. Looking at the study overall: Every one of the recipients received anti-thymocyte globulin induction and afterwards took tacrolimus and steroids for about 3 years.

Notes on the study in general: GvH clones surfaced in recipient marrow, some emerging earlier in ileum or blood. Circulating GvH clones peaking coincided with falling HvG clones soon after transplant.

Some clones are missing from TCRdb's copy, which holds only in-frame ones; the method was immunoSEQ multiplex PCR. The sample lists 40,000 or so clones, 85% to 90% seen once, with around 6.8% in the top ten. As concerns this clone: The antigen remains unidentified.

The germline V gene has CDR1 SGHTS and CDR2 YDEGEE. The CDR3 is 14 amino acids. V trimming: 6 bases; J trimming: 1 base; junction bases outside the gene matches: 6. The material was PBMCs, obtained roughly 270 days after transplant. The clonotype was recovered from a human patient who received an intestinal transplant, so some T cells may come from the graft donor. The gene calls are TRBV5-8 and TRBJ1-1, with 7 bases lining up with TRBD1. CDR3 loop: CASNSGQWNTEAFF. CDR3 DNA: TGTGCCAGCAACTCGGGACAGTGGAACACTGAAGCTTTCTTT. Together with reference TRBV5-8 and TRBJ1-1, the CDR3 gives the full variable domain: EAGVTQSPTHLIKTRGQQATLRCSPISGHTSVYWYQQALGLGLQFLLWYDEGEERNRGNFPPRFSGRQFPNYSSELNVNALELEDSALYLCASNSGQWNTEAFFGQGTRLTVV.